Sequencing of this T cell receptor (beta chain) was carried out in a study of a mutant IDH1 vaccine in newly diagnosed glioma. Overall study context: Either 4-6 weeks after radiotherapy alone or alongside temozolomide, vaccination was begun. Males made up about 60% and females approximately 40% of treated patients, whose mean age was approximately 41 years.

Per the germline V gene, CDR1 is SGHRS and CDR2 is YFSETQ. With 0 bases removed from V and 6 bases from J, the gap between germline ends came to 13 bases. The CDR3 sequence is 15 residues long. Documented time point: week 47, end of study. The vaccine gave 300 ug of a 20-mer mutant IDH1 peptide subcutaneously per dose. Patients in the study were vaccinated eight times, receiving shots in weeks 1, 3, 5, 7, 11, 15, 19 and 23. The astrocytomas were IDH1-mutant, ATRX-negative, and WHO grade 3 or 4. Concerning this clone itself: Its antigen is still unknown.

TCRdb keeps only in-frame clones here, not all; method: immunoSEQ multiplex PCR. The sample holds approximately 31,000 clones, around 82% seen once. This material consisted of PBMCs, taken from a glioma patient whose treatment included an IDH1 peptide vaccine. The TCR sequence derives from a man under 40 with glioma. The J gene is TRBJ2-1, the V gene TRBV5-1; no clear D. The CDR3 coding sequence is TGCGCCAGCAGCTTGGGAGAGTCCACCATCAATGAGCAGTTCTTC. Its protein is CASSLGESTINEQFF.